Presented here are 27 T cell receptor beta chains from one specimen sequenced in a study of T cell responses to AZD1222 COVID-19 vaccine. Measured with immunoSEQ multiplex PCR; TCRdb has only the in-frame clones, and not every one. The sample lists 150,000 or so clones, approximately 90% occurring once. The specimen was peripheral blood, collected on day 0 of AZD1222 vaccination. These receptors all come from an adult in good health.

This clone was seen more than once but under ten times. The CDR3 is CASSLLYGSYEQYF. CDR3 coding DNA: TGTGCCAGCAGCTTGTTATATGGCTCCTACGAGCAGTACTTC. V and J are TRBV5-6 and TRBJ2-7; no clear D. The CDR3 consists of 14 residues. The V and J ends lost 1 base and 0 bases respectively, with 8 bases between them. Germline lookup yields CDR1 SGHDT and CDR2 YYEEEE.

The gene calls are TRBV19 and TRBJ2-1; 11 nucleotides match TRBD2. The CDR3 is 20 residues long. Germline CDR1 is LNHDA and CDR2 is SQIVND (reference sequence). With 2 bases clipped from V and 9 bases from J, the junction kept 21 bases outside the gene matches. The CDR3 is CASSIYTPPQTSGIPGEQFF. The CDR3 DNA is TGTGCCAGTAGTATATATACCCCCCCCCAGACTAGCGGGATTCCCGGTGAGCAGTTCTTC.

V usage is TRBV28 and J usage is TRBJ2-1, with D possibly being TRBD1 or TRBD2 (7 bases each). Germline-derived CDR1 and CDR2 are MDHEN and SYDVKM. Trimming pared 10 bases from V and 9 bases from J, leaving 19 bases between. The CDR3 spans 13 residues. This CDR3 is CATRGGAEGEQFF. In DNA, the CDR3 is TGTGCCACCAGGGGGGGGGCTGAAGGTGAGCAGTTCTTC.

The chain combines TRBV3-1 (or the pseudogene TRBV3-2) with TRBJ2-1; 9 bases match TRBD2. With V trimmed by 2 bases and J by 7 bases, 6 bases remained unmatched. The CDR3 is 15 amino acids. In germline, CDR1 is LGHDT, CDR2 YNNKEL (reference sequence). Written as DNA, the CDR3 is TGTGCCAGCAGCCAACGTAGCGGGAGTGGGAATGAGCAGTTCTTC. Residues: CASSQRSGSGNEQFF.

This rearrangement joins TRBV9 to TRBJ1-3; D is uncertain. The CDR3 loop spans 11 amino acids. Per germline, CDR1 SGDLS and CDR2 YYNGEE. The V and J ends lost 4 bases and 4 bases respectively, with 3 bases between them. The CDR3, as DNA: TGTGCCAGCAGCCCCGGAAACACCATATATTTT. This codes for CASSPGNTIYF. Variable domain in full (rest from reference TRBV9 and TRBJ1-3): DSGVTQTPKHLITATGQRVTLRCSPRSGDLSVYWYQQSLDQGLQFLIQYYNGEERAKGNILERFSAQQFPDLHSELNLSSLELGDSALYFCASSPGNTIYFGEGSWLTVV.

The count of this clone is one. The chain joins TRBV28 to TRBJ2-3, with TRBD2 matching 8 bases. J was trimmed by 6 bases and V by 2 bases; bases with no gene match: 10. Looked up from germline, CDR1 is MDHEN and CDR2 is SYDVKM. The CDR3 consists of 16 residues. CDR3 nucleotide sequence: TGTGCCAGCAGTTTAGGTCTAGCGGGCCAGCGGGATACGCAGTATTTT. This translates into CASSLGLAGQRDTQYF.

The CDR3 DNA sequence: TGTGCCAGCAGTGAGGGGGGCGGCACCGGGGAGCTGTTTTTT. Protein: CASSEGGGTGELFF. The chain uses TRBV6-4 and TRBJ2-2; possibly TRBD1 or TRBD2 for D (6 bases each). V was shortened by 3 bases and J by 4 bases, with 9 bases between the two germline ends. Germline CDR1 reads MRHNA; CDR2 reads SNTAGT. The CDR3 is 14 amino acids.

CDR3 in DNA: TGTGCCAGCAGGGACGCATACTCTGGAAACACCATATATTTT. It encodes CASRDAYSGNTIYF. The chain employs TRBV5-5 and TRBJ1-3; D is ambiguous. V gave up 5 bases and J gave up 0 bases, with 9 bases separating them. CDR3 size: 14 residues. Per the germline V gene, CDR1 is SGHKS and CDR2 is YYEKEE (reference sequence).

The chain combines TRBV27 with TRBJ1-4, with TRBD1 as a possible D gene (6 bases). CDR1 is MNHEY, CDR2 SMNVEV, per germline (reference sequence). Trimming took 0 bases from V and 0 from J, leaving 11 bases between them. The CDR3 runs 17 residues. CDR3 region: CASSLSPGAATNEKLFF. The CDR3 DNA reads TGTGCCAGCAGTTTATCCCCAGGGGCCGCAACTAATGAAAAACTGTTTTTT.

The J gene is TRBJ1-3, the V gene TRBV20-1; D not resolved. Trimming left V 3 bases short and J 0 bases short, with 6 bases between. This CDR3 has 13 amino acids. Germline V lookup: CDR1 DFQATT, CDR2 SNEGSKA (reference sequence). The CDR3 DNA sequence: TGCAGTGCTAGTAGTATCTCTGGAAACACCATATATTTT. This translates into CSASSISGNTIYF.

The V gene is TRBV18, the J gene TRBJ2-5; D is perhaps TRBD2 (6 bases). Germline loops: CDR1 KGHSH, CDR2 LQKENI. The CDR3 spans 13 residues. The V end was cut by 3 bases, the J end by 5 bases, with 10 bases between. CDR3 loop: CASSPGGSETQYF. CDR3 sequence (DNA): TGTGCCAGCTCACCGGGGGGAAGCGAGACCCAGTACTTC.

The chain couples TRBV19 to TRBJ1-6; no definite D call. CDR1 LNHDA and CDR2 SQIVND come from the germline V gene (reference sequence). V lost 3 bases and J 7 bases, leaving 10 bases between the germline ends. This CDR3 has 14 amino acids. CDR3 protein: CASSITTTNSPLHF. CDR3 bases: TGTGCCAGTAGTATCACAACAACCAATTCACCCCTCCACTTT.

V usage is TRBV28 and J usage is TRBJ1-5; 7 nucleotides line up with TRBD1. The V segment lost 4 bases and the J segment 4 bases; nucleotides outside the gene matches: 13. The CDR3 loop spans 17 amino acids. Per germline, CDR1 MDHEN and CDR2 SYDVKM. CDR3 sequence (DNA): TGTGCCAGCAGTTCCCCCAGCGGAACAGGGGCTAATCAGCCCCAGCATTTT. It codes for CASSSPSGTGANQPQHF.

J is TRBJ1-5 and V is TRBV2, with unresolved D. Germline loops: CDR1 SNHLY, CDR2 FYNNEI. The CDR3 consists of 15 residues. Trimming shortened V by 4 bases and J by 6 bases, and 16 bases separated the two germline ends. The CDR3 region is CASSARLGAGQPQHF. CDR3 nucleotides: TGTGCCAGCAGTGCAAGGCTGGGAGCGGGTCAGCCCCAGCATTTT.

The rearrangement joins TRBV18 to TRBJ2-3; D might be TRBD1 (6 bases). V lost 3 bases to trimming and J lost 2 bases, with 9 bases between them. The CDR3 length is 14 residues. The germline gives CDR1 KGHSH, CDR2 LQKENI. CDR3 nucleotide sequence: TGTGCCAGCTCACCGGACAGTGCCACAGATACGCAGTATTTT. The encoded protein is CASSPDSATDTQYF.

This rearrangement joins TRBV3-1 (or the pseudogene TRBV3-2) to TRBJ2-6; 7 bases are shared with TRBD1. V trimming: 3 bases; J trimming: 0 bases; junction bases outside the gene matches: 23. CDR1 and CDR2 from the germline V gene are LGHDT and YNNKEL (reference sequence). The CDR3 contains 23 residues. CDR3: CASSHANPGQRKKNPSGANVLTF. The CDR3 DNA sequence: TGTGCCAGCAGCCATGCTAACCCGGGACAGCGGAAAAAAAATCCCTCTGGGGCCAACGTCCTGACTTTC.

The V call is TRBV5-6, the J call TRBJ1-2; TRBD1 is a possible D gene (6 bases). The length of the CDR3 is 14 residues. Trimming removed 1 base from V and 2 bases from J, with 9 bases in between. Germline V CDR1 and CDR2: SGHDT, YYEEEE. The CDR3 DNA is TGTGCCAGCAGCTTGTGGGGGGCCAACTATGGCTACACCTTC. As protein: CASSLWGANYGYTF.

The chain has TRBV12-5 and TRBJ1-4, with TRBD1 matching 7 bases. V dropped 6 bases and J dropped 2; count of bases not matched to a gene: 6. Germline CDR1 and CDR2: LGHNT and FRNRAP. The CDR3 is made up of 15 amino acids. The CDR3 protein is CASGTGQVTNEKLFF. The CDR3 DNA reads as TGTGCTAGTGGCACTGGACAGGTCACTAATGAAAAACTGTTTTTT.

The CDR3 region has the DNA TGCAGTGCTAGCTCTGGTCAGCCCCAGCATTTT. This gives the protein CSASSGQPQHF. The chain carries TRBV20-1 and TRBJ1-5, with D unresolved. V shed 3 bases and J shed 6 bases, with 6 bases lying between them. In germline, CDR1 is DFQATT, CDR2 SNEGSKA (reference sequence). CDR3 length: 11 residues.

The chain has TRBV4-1 and TRBJ1-2; D remains ambiguous. Germline V gene lookup returns CDR1 MGHRA and CDR2 YSYEKL. Trimming removed 4 bases at V and 0 bases at J, with 6 bases between. The CDR3 contains 13 residues. The CDR3 loop reads CASSPTSNYGYTF. The CDR3 DNA is TGCGCCAGCAGCCCCACCTCTAACTATGGCTACACCTTC.

CDR3 bases: TGTGCCAGCAGCCAGGGATGGGGCCGGAATAAGAACACTGAAGCTTTCTTT. Translation: CASSQGWGRNKNTEAFF. The chain uses TRBV14 and TRBJ1-1, with D maybe TRBD1 (5 bases). The CDR3 contains 17 residues. Germline CDR1 is SGHDN and CDR2 is FVKESK. The germline V and J ends were trimmed by 3 bases and 1 base, with 18 bases remaining between them.

The rearrangement uses TRBV7-9 and TRBJ1-2; D is undetermined. Germline values: CDR1 SEHNR, CDR2 FQNEAQ (reference sequence). The CDR3 is 13 residues long. With 2 bases removed from V and 8 bases from J, the gap between germline ends came to 12 bases. The CDR3 spells CASSLSPDGGYTF. For the CDR3, the DNA is TGTGCCAGCAGCTTAAGTCCCGACGGGGGCTACACCTTC.

This chain connects TRBV6-5 to TRBJ1-2; 9 bases line up with TRBD1. CDR1 and CDR2 (germline): MNHEY, SVGAGI. With 6 bases clipped from V and 4 bases from J, the junction kept 9 bases outside the gene matches. CDR3 length equals 15 residues. CDR3 sequence: CASRKRTGAGYGYTF. Here the CDR3 DNA reads TGTGCCAGCAGGAAAAGGACAGGGGCAGGCTATGGCTACACCTTC.

J is TRBJ1-1 and V is TRBV9; tentative D call: TRBD1 (6 bases). The ends were cut back, 4 bases at V and 11 bases at J, with 15 bases in the middle. Germline CDR1 SGDLS, CDR2 YYNGEE. The CDR3 totals 12 residues. The CDR3 nucleotides are TGTGCCAGCAGCACGGACAGTCTTCCGGCTTTCTTT. This encodes CASSTDSLPAFF.

The chain recombines TRBV4-1 with TRBJ1-2; possible D gene TRBD1, 6 bases. CDR1 and CDR2 from the germline V gene are MGHRA and YSYEKL. The CDR3 runs to 16 residues. Trimming stripped 3 bases from V and 1 base from J, with 15 bases between. CDR3 in amino acids: CASSHSPQGNNYGYTF. CDR3 nucleotide sequence: TGCGCCAGCAGCCATTCGCCCCAGGGGAATAACTATGGCTACACCTTC.

The gene calls are TRBV7-2 and TRBJ2-1; tentatively, D is TRBD1 or TRBD2 (5 bases each). V lost 8 bases and J 10 bases, leaving 12 bases between the germline ends. Germline CDR1 and CDR2: SGHTA and FQGNSA. The CDR3 has 11 residues. CDR3 sequence: CASRGRGEQFF. The CDR3 DNA sequence: TGTGCCAGCCGGGGCCGAGGGGAGCAGTTCTTC. Supplemented by reference TRBV7-2 and TRBJ2-1, the full variable domain reads GAGVSQSPSNKVTEKGKDVELRCDPISGHTALYWYRQSLGQGLEFLIYFQGNSAPDKSGLPSDRFSAERTGGSVSTLTIQRTQQEDSAVYLCASRGRGEQFFGPGTRLTVL.

V is TRBV29-1 and J is TRBJ1-5; 7 bases align to TRBD1. CDR3 length: 13 residues. CDR1 is SQVTM, CDR2 ANQGSEA, per germline. V lost 4 bases, J lost 2 bases, and 2 bases stayed unmatched. The CDR3 reads CSVGDRGNQPQHF. CDR3 bases: TGCAGCGTTGGCGACAGGGGCAATCAGCCCCAGCATTTT.